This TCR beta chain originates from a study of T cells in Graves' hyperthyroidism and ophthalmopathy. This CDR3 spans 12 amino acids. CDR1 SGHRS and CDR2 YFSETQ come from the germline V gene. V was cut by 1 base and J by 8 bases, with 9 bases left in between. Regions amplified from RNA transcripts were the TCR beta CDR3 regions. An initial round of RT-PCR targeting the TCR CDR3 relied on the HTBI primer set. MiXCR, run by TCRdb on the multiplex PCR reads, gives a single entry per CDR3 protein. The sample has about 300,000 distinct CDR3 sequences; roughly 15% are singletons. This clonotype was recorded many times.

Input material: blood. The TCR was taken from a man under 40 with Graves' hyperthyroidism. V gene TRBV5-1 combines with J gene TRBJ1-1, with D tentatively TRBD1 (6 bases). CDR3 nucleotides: TGCGCCAGCAGCTTGCGGGGACAAGAAGCTTTCTTT. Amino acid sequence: CASSLRGQEAFF.